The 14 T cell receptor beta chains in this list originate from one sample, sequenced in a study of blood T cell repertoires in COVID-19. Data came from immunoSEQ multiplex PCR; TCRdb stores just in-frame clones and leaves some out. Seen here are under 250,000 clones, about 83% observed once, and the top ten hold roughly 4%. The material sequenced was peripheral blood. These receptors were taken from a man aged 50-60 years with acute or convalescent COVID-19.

CDR3 residues: CASSLDLTGGFYNEQFF. The CDR3 coding sequence is TGTGCCAGCAGCTTGGATTTGACAGGGGGCTTCTACAATGAGCAGTTCTTC. This chain connects TRBV5-4 to TRBJ2-1, with TRBD1 matching 10 bases. The J segment lost 3 bases and the V segment lost 0 bases, leaving 6 bases of the junction unmatched. CDR3 length equals 17 residues. CDR1 SGHNT and CDR2 YYREEE come from the germline V gene (reference sequence).

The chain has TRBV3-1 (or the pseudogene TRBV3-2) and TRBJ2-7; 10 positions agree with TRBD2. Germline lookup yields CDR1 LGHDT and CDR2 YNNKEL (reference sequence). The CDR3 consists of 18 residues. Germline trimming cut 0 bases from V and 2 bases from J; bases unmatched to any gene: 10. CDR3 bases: TGTGCCAGCAGCCAAGATGGTGCTAGCGGGAGTGGGGCCTACGAGCAGTACTTC. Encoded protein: CASSQDGASGSGAYEQYF.

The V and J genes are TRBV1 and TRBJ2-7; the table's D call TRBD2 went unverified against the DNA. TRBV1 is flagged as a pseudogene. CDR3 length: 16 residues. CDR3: CTSSRDGLAGWWEQYF. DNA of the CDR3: TGCACCAGCAGCCGGGACGGGCTAGCGGGATGGTGGGAGCAGTACTTC.

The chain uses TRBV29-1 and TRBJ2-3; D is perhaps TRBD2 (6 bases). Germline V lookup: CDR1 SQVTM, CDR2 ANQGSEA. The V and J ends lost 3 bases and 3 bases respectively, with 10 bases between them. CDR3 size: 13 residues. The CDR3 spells CSVDNGRTDTQYF. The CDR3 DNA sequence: TGCAGCGTTGACAACGGGAGAACAGATACGCAGTATTTT.

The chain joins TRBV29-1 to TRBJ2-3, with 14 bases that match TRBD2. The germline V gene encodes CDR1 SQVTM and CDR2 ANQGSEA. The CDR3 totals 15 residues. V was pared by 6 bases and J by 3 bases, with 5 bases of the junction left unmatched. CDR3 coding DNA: TGCAGCGTGGGACTAGCGGGAGCCTGGACAGATACGCAGTATTTT. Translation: CSVGLAGAWTDTQYF.

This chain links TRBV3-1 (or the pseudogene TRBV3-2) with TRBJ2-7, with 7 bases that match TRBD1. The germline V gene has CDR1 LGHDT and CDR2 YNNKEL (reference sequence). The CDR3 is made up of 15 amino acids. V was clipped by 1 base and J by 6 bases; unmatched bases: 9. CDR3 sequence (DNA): TGTGCCAGCAGCCAAGGGTTTGGCAGGGGGAGCGAGCAGTACTTC. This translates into CASSQGFGRGSEQYF.

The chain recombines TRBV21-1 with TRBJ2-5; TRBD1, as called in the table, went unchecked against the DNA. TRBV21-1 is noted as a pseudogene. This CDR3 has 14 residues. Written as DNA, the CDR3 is TGTGCCAGCAGCAAATGGACAGCCGAGGAGACCCAGTACTTC. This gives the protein CASSKWTAEETQYF.

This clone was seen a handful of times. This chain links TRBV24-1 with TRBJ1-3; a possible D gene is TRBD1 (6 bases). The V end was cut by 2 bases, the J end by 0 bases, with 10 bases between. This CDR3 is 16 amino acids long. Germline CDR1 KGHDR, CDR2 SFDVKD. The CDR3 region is CATSDSRGTSGNTIYF. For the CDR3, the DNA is TGTGCCACCAGTGATTCGAGGGGGACCTCTGGAAACACCATATATTTT.

Here the CDR3 reads CASSFPGYGYTF. The CDR3 DNA reads as TGTGCCAGCAGCTTCCCCGGGTATGGCTACACCTTC. This chain joins TRBV7-2 and TRBJ1-2; D is ambiguous. There are 12 residues in the CDR3. Germline V gene data show CDR1 as SGHTA and CDR2 as FQGNSA. Trimming took 3 bases from V and 5 from J, leaving 7 bases between them.

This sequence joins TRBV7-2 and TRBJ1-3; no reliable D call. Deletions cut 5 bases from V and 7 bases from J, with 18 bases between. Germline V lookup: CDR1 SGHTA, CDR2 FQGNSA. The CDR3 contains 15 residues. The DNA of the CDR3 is TGTGCCAGCAGCCCCGGGTCCGGGATAGGGAACACCATATATTTT. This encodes CASSPGSGIGNTIYF. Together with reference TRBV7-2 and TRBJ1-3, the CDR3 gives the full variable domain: GAGVSQSPSNKVTEKGKDVELRCDPISGHTALYWYRQSLGQGLEFLIYFQGNSAPDKSGLPSDRFSAERTGGSVSTLTIQRTQQEDSAVYLCASSPGSGIGNTIYFGEGSWLTVV.

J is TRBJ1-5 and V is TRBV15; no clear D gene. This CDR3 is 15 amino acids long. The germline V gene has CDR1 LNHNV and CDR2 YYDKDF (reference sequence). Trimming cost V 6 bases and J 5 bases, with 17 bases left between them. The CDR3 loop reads CATSRTVPADQPQHF. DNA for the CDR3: TGTGCCACCAGTCGAACCGTCCCGGCGGATCAGCCCCAGCATTTT.

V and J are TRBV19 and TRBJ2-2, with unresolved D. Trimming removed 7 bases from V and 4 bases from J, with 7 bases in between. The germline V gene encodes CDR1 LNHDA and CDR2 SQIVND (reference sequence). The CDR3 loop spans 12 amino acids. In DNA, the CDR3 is TGTGCCAGTACCAGTCCCACCGGGGAGCTGTTTTTT. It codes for CASTSPTGELFF.

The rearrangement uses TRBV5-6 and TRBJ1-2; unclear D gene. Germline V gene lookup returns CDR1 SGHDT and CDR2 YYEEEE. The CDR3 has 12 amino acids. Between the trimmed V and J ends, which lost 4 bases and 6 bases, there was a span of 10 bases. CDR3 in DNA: TGTGCCAGCAGCGACGTGGCGGATGGCTACACCTTC. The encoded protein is CASSDVADGYTF.

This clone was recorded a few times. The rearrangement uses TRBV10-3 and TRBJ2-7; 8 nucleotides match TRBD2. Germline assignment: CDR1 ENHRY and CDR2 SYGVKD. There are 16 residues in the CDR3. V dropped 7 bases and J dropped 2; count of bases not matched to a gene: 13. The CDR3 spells CAITRGSRGGTYEQYF. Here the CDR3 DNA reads TGTGCCATCACTCGGGGGAGCCGGGGGGGTACCTACGAGCAGTACTTC.